This T cell receptor (beta chain) stems from a study of cytomegalovirus exposure and HLA in healthy donors. Looking at the study overall: There were around 100 million unique TCR beta sequences, drawn from about 179 million T cells, in an earlier analysis. Study results and caveats: Per published accounts, TCR beta sequences correctly predicted the HLA-A and HLA-B alleles of most subjects. One variant, a missense change in DCLRE1C, was linked in a later analysis to TCR beta V- and J-gene trimming.

The CDR3 length is 14 residues. Trimming took off 6 bases at V and 1 base at J, with 9 bases between the two ends. CDR1 and CDR2 from the germline V gene are ENHRY and SYGVKD. In regard to this clone: Its antigen remains unknown. As the CDR3 is not closed by the conserved phenylalanine or tryptophan, this likely results from a read error.

Amplification used 60 Vbeta primers and 13 Jbeta primers. Libraries were prepared by immunoSEQ multiplex PCR; TCRdb keeps only in-frame clonotypes and omits some of them. The sample lists 200,000 to 250,000 clones; roughly 88% were seen once. Material for sequencing was PBMCs. The receptor comes from a boy between 2 and 15 years old in good health and CMV-seronegative. The V and J genes are TRBV10-3 and TRBJ2-2; D may be TRBD1 (5 bases). CDR3 sequence (DNA): TGTGCCATCAGGGTTACAGGGAACACCGGGGAGCTGTTTGTT. The encoded protein is CAIRVTGNTGELFV.